The clone carrying this TCR beta chain showed up just once. This sample is part of a study of blood T cell repertoires in COVID-19. Assay: immunoSEQ multiplex PCR; the TCRdb copy retains only in-frame clones and omits some. The sample lists about 230,000 clones, approximately 87% occurring once. This CDR3 contains 15 residues. Trimming left V 0 bases short and J 0 bases short, with 9 bases between. Germline-derived CDR1 and CDR2 are SGHNT and YYREEE (reference sequence). The sample was peripheral blood. The source is a woman aged 70-85 years with active or convalescent COVID-19. The chain joins TRBV5-4 to TRBJ1-1; D remains unclear. This CDR3 reads CASSLDGSLNTEAFF. The CDR3 DNA sequence: TGTGCCAGCAGCTTGGATGGCAGTTTGAACACTGAAGCTTTCTTT.